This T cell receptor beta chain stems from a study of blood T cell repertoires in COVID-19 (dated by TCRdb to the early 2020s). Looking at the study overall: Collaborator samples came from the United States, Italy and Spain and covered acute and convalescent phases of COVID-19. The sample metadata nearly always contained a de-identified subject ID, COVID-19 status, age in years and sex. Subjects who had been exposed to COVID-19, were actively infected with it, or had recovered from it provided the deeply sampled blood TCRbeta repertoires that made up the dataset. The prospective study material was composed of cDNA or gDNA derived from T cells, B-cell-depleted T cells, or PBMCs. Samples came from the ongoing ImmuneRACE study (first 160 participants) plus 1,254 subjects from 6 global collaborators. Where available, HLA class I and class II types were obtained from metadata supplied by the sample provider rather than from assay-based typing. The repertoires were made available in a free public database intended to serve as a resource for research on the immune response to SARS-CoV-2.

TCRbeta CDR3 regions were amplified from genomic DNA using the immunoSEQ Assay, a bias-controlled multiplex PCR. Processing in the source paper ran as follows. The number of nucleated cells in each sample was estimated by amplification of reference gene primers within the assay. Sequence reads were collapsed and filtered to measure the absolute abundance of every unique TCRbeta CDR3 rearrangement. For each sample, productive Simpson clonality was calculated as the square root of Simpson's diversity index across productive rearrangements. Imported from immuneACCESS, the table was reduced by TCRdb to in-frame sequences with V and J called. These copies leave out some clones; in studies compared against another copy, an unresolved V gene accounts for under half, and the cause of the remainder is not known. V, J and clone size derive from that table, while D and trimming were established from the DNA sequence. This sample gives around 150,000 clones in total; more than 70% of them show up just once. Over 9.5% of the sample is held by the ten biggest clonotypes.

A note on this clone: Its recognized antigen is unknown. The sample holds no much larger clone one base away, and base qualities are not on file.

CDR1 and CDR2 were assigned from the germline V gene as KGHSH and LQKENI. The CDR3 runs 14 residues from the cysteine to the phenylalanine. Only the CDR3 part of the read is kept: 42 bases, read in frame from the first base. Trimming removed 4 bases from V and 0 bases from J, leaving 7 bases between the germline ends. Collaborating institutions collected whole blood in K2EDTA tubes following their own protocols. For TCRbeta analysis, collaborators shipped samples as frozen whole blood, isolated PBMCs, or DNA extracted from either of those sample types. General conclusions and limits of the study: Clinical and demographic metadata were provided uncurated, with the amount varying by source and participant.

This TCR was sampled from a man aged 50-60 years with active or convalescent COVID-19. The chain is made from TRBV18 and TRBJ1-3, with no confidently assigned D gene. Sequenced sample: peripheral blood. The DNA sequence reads TGTGCCAGCTCACGCGATCCCTCTGGAAACACCATATATTTT. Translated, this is CASSRDPSGNTIYF.